Below, one T cell receptor beta chain is given with its context. Its specificity is unknown. These data originate in a study of cytomegalovirus exposure and HLA in healthy donors. Study details: An earlier analysis found around 120 million unique TCR beta sequences from around 180 million T cells. Points from the study as a whole: Relative to the approximately 700-donor mean, N-insertions were reportedly fewer in an Asian-associated ancestry cluster in a later analysis.

A multiplex PCR was run with 60 Vbeta primers and 13 Jbeta primers. Original processing methods: Later analysis identified some 80 million unique TCR beta chains, 9 million to 12 million shared. Measured with immunoSEQ multiplex PCR; TCRdb has only the in-frame clones, and not every one. For V, J and clone size, that table is used; D and trimming come from the DNA. Of approximately 130,000 clones listed, 80% to 85% are singletons. Germline V gene lookup returns CDR1 SNHLY and CDR2 FYNNEI. V gave up 2 bases and J gave up 5 bases; unmatched junction bases: 10. The CDR3 extends over 17 amino acids. This clonotype originated in a man aged 18 to 29 in good health and CMV-seronegative. Material: PBMCs. The rearrangement joins TRBV2 to TRBJ2-1; 9 positions agree with TRBD1. CDR3 loop: CASSEKTSGQGHNEQFF. The CDR3 bases are TGTGCCAGCAGTGAAAAGACGTCGGGACAGGGACACAATGAGCAGTTCTTC.